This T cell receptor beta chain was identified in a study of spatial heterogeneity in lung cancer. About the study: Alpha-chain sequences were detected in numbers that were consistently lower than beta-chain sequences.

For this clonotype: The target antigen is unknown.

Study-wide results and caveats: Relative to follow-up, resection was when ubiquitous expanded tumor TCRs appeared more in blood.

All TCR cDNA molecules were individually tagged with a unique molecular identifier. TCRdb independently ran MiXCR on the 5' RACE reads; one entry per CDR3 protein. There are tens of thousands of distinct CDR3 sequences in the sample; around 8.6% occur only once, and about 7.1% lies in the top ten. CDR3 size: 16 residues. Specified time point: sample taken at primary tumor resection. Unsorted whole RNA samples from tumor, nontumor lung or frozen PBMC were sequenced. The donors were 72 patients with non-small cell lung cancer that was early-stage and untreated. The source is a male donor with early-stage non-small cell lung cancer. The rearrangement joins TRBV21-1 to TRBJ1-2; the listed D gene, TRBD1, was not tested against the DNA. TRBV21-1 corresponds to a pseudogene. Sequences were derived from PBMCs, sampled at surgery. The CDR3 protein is CASSKVRDNANYGYTF. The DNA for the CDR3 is TGTGCCAGCAGCAAAGTGCGGGACAACGCTAACTATGGCTACACCTTC.